The rows below give T cell receptor beta chains drawn from one sample of a study of cytomegalovirus exposure and HLA in healthy donors. TCRdb's copy holds only in-frame clones and misses some; the assay was immunoSEQ multiplex PCR. The sample records under 300,000 clones, around 87% being singletons. Source material: PBMCs. The receptors come from a woman aged 18-35 years in good health and CMV-seronegative. The CDR3 runs from the conserved cysteine through the conserved F or W.

>TRBJ2-5|TRBV5-5
CASSLQGSQETQYF
>TRBJ1-2|TRBV28
CASSFSGNGYTF
>TRBJ2-1|TRBV4-3
CASSQGTGFYEQFF
>TRBJ1-1|TRBV13
CASSQNNIEAEAFF
>TRBJ2-2|TRBV5-1
CASSVQQGTNTGELFF
>TRBJ2-3|TRBV2
CASRLGADTQYF
>TRBJ1-4|TRBV5-4
CASSLRGGDAEKLFF
>TRBJ1-5|TRBV5-4
CASSIDTDQPQHF
>TRBJ2-7|TRBV28
CASTSDGSSYEQYF
>TRBJ1-1|TRBV5-4
CASSLPQNTEAFF
>TRBJ2-2|TRBV27
CASSYSGGALYTGELFF
>TRBJ2-4|TRBV5-8
CASSLRAGIQYF
>TRBJ1-5|TRBV29-1
CSVTTEGAGQPQHF